This T cell receptor (beta chain) comes out of a study of T cell responses to AZD1222 COVID-19 vaccine. Broader study findings: There were vaccine-associated CD4 TCRs across spike, dominant at 160-218 and 743-854. Recipients of two AZD1222 doses showed rising Spike-specific TCR breadth and depth. Donors, mostly white British, included more females; clonal diversity was possibly underestimated.

As for this clone: Its matching antigen is unknown.

Profiling relied on immunoSEQ multiplex PCR, and the TCRdb table lists in-frame clones only, not all of them. The sample holds about 210,000 clones; 90% to 95% are singletons and the top ten take about 1.5%. The TCR was taken from an adult who received the MenACWY meningococcal vaccine as a control. Source: peripheral blood, taken 28 days after the second dose of the MenACWY control vaccine.

CDR3: CATGTAYEQYF. The CDR3 nucleotides read TGTGCCACGGGGACAGCCTACGAGCAGTACTTC. The chain carries TRBV15 and TRBJ2-7; TRBD1 matches 7 bases. Germline V CDR1 and CDR2: LNHNV, YYDKDF (reference sequence). The CDR3 spans 11 residues. Losses at the gene ends were 9 bases for V and 2 bases for J; bases not matched to a gene: 1.